These 2 T cell receptor beta chains came from one sample sequenced in a study of beta chain features in type 1 diabetes. The authors reverse transcribed all of the isolated RNA, so sequencing captured expressed TCRB transcripts. Here immunoSEQ multiplex PCR was the method, and the copy in TCRdb shows in-frame clones only, minus some. The sample holds 150,000 to 180,000 clones, 11% seen once. The sequenced material came from central memory CD4+ T cells from blood. The receptors stem from a man aged 18 to 30 in good health.

The chain uses TRBV7-2 and TRBJ2-3; D is unclear. The germline gives CDR1 SGHTA, CDR2 FQGNSA. CDR3 length: 12 residues. Trimming stripped 3 bases from V and 8 bases from J, with 9 bases between. In nucleotides, the CDR3 is TGTGCCAGCAGCTTTGATTGGGGTACGCAGTATTTT. It codes for CASSFDWGTQYF.

This chain joins TRBV5-4 and TRBJ2-3; D not resolved. The CDR3 totals 15 residues. Trimming pared 0 bases from V and 1 base from J, leaving 9 bases between. CDR1 is SGHNT, CDR2 YYREEE, per germline (reference sequence). In DNA, the CDR3 is TGTGCCAGCAGCTTGGCCGCGGTGGGCACAGATACGCAGTATTTT. Protein product: CASSLAAVGTDTQYF.